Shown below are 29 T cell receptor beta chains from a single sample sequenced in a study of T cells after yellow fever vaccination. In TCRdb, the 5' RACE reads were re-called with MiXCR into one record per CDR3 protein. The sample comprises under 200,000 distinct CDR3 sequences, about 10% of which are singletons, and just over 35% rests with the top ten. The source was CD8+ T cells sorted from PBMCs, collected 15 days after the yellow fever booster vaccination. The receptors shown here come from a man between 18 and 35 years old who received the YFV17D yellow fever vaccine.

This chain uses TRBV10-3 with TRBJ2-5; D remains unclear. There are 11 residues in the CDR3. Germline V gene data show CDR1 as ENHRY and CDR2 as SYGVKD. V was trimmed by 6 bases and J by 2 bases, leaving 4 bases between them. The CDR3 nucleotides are TGTGCCATCAGGCAGCAAGAGACCCAGTACTTC. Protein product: CAIRQQETQYF.

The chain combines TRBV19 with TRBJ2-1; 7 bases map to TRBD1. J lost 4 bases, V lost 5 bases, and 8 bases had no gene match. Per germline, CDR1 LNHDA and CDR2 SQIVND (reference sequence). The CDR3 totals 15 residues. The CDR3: CASSAVDRLYNEQFF. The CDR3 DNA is TGTGCCAGTAGTGCCGTGGACAGGTTGTACAATGAGCAGTTCTTC.

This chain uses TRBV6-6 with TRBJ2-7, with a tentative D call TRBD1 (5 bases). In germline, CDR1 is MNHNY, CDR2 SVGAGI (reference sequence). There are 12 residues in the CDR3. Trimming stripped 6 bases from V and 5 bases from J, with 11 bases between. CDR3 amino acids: CASSQGVDEQYV. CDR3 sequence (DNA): TGTGCCAGCAGCCAAGGGGTCGACGAGCAGTACGTC.

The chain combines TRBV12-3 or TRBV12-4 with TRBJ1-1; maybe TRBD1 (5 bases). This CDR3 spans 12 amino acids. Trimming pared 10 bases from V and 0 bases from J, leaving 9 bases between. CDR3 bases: TGTGCCACCCAGGGAGTGAACACTGAAGCTTTCTTT. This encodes CATQGVNTEAFF.

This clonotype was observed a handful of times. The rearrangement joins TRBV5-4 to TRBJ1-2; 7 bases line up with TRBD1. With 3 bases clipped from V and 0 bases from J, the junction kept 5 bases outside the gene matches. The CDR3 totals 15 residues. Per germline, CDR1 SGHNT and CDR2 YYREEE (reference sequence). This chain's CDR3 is CASSSRGGANYGYTF. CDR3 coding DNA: TGTGCCAGCAGCTCCAGGGGGGGCGCTAACTATGGCTACACCTTC.

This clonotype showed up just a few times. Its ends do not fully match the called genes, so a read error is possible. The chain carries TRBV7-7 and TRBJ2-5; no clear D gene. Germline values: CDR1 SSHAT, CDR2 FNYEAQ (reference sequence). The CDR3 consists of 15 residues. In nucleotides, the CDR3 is TGTGCTAGCAGCCAAGAAGGAAAGTACGGGGAGACCCAGTACTTC. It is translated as CASSQEGKYGETQYF.

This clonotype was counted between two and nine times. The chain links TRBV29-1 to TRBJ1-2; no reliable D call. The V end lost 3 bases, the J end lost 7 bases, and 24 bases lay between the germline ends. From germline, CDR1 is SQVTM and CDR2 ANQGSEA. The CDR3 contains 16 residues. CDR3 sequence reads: CSVDGNWFRGDTGYTF. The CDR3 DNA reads TGCAGCGTTGACGGGAATTGGTTTCGAGGTGATACTGGCTACACCTTC.

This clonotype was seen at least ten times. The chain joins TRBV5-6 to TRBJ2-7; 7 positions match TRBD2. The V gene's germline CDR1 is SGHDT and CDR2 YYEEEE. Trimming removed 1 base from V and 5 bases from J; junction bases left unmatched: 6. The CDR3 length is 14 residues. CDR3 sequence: CASSLRGTIDEQYF. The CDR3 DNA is TGTGCCAGCAGCTTGAGAGGGACTATCGACGAGCAGTACTTC.

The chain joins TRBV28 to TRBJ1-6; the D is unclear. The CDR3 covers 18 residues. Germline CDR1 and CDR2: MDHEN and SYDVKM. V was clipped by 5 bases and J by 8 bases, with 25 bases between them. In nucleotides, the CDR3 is TGTGCCAGCAGTATGGATCCGAGGTCCGGTTTTTTCCATTCACCCCTCCACTTT. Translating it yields CASSMDPRSGFFHSPLHF.

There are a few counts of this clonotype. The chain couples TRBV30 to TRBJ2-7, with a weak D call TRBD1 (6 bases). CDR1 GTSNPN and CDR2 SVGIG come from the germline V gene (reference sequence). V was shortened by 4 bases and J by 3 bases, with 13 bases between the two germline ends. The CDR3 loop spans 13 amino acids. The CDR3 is CAWIPIQGYEQYF. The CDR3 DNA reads TGTGCCTGGATTCCCATACAGGGCTACGAGCAGTACTTC.

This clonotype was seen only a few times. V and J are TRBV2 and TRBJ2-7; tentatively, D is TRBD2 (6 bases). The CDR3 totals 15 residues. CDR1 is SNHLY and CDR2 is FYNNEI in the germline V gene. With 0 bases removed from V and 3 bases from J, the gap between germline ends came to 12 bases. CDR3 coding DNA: TGTGCCAGCAGTGAAGCGCTTCGGGGAGGCTACGAGCAGTACGTC. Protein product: CASSEALRGGYEQYV.

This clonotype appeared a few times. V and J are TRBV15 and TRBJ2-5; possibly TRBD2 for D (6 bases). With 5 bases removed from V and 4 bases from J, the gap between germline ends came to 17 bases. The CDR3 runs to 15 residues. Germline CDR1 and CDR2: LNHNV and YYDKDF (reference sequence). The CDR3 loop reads CATSSRGESGETQYF. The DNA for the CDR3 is TGTGCCACCAGCTCGCGGGGAGAGTCCGGAGAGACCCAGTACTTC.

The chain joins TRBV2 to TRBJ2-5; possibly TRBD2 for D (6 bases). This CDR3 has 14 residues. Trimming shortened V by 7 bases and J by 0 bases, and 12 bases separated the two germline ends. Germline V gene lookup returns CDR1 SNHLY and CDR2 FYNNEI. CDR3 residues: CASIPGRYQETQYF. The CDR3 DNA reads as TGTGCCAGCATTCCGGGGAGGTACCAAGAGACCCAGTACTTC.

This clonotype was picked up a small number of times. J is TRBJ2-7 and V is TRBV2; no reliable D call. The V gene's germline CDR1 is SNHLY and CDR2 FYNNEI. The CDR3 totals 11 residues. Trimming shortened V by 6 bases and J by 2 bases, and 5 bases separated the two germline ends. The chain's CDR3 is CASRATYEQYF. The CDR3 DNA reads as TGTGCCAGCAGGGCGACCTACGAGCAGTACTTC.

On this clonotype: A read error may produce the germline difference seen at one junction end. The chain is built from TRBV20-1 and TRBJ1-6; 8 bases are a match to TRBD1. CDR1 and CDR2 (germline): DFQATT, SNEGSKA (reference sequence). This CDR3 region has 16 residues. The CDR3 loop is CSARSRQGANNSPLHF. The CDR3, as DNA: TGCAGTGCTAGGTCGCGGCAGGGGGCCAACAATTCCCCCCTCCACTTT.

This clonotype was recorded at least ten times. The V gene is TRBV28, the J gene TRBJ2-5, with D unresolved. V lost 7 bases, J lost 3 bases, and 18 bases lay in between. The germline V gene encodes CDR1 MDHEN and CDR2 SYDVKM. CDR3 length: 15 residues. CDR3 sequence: CASTSISTAEETQYF. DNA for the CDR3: TGTGCCAGCACCTCTATCTCTACGGCGGAAGAGACCCAGTACTTC.

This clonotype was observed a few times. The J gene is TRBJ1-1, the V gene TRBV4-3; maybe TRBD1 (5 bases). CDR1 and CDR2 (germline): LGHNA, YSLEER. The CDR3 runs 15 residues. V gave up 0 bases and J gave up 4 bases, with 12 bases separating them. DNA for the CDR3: TGCGCCAGCAGCCAAGATTATGGGGCTATCACTGAAGCTTTCTTT. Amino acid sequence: CASSQDYGAITEAFF.

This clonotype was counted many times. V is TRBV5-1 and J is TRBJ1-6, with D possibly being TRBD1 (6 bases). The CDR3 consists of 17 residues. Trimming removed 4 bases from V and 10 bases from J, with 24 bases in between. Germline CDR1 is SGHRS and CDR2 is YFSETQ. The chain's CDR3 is CASSPDHRVGVTSPLHF. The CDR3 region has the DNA TGCGCCAGCAGCCCGGACCACAGGGTGGGTGTTACCTCACCCCTCCACTTT.

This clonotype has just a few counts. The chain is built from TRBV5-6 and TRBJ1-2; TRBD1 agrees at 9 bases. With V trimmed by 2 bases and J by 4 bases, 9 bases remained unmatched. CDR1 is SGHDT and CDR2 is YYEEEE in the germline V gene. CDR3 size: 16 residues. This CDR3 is CASSLWNRGPSYGYTF. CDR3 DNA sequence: TGTGCCAGCAGCTTATGGAACAGGGGGCCCAGCTATGGCTACACCTTC.

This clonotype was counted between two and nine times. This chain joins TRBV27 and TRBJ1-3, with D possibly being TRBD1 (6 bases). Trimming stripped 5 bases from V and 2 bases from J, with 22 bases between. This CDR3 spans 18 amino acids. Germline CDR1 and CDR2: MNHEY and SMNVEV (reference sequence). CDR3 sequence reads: CASSPMTLAGAPGNTIYF. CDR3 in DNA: TGTGCCAGCAGTCCTATGACCCTTGCGGGGGCCCCTGGAAACACCATATATTTT.

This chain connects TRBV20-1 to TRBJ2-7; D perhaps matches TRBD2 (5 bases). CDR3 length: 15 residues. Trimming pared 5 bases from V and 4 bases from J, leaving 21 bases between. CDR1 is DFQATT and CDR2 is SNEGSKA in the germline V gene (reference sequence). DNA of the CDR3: TGCAGTGCTCAAAGCTCCGGGGTAGGCCGATACGAGCAGTACGTC. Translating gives CSAQSSGVGRYEQYV.

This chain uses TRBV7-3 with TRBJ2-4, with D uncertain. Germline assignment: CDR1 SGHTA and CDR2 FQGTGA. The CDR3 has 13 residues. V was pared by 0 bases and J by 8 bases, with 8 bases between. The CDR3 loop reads CASSLTVSDIQYF. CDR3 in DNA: TGTGCCAGCAGCTTAACAGTTTCTGACATTCAGTACTTC. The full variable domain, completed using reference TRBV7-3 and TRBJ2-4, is GAGVSQTPSNKVTEKGKYVELRCDPISGHTALYWYRQSLGQGPEFLIYFQGTGAADDSGLPNDRFFAVRPEGSVSTLKIQRTERGDSAVYLCASSLTVSDIQYFGAGTRLSVL.

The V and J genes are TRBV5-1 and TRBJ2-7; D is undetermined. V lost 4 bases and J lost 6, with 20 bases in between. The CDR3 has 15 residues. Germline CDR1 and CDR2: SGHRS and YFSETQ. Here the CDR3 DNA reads TGCGCCAGCAGCCGATCTGAGTTTGCTTTTCCCGAGCAGTACTTC. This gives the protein CASSRSEFAFPEQYF.

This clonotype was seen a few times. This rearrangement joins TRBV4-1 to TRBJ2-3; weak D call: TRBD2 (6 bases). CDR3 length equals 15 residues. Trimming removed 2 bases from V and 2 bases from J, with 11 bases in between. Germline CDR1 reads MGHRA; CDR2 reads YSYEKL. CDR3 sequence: CASSQSGVNTDTQYF. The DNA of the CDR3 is TGCGCCAGCAGCCAATCGGGGGTTAACACAGATACGCAGTATTTT.

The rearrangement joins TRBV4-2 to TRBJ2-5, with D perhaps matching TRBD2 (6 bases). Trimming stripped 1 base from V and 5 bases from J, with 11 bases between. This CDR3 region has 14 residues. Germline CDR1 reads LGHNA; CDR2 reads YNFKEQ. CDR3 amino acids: CASSQVTSSETQYF. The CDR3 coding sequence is TGTGCCAGCAGCCAAGTAACTAGCTCTGAGACCCAGTACTTC.

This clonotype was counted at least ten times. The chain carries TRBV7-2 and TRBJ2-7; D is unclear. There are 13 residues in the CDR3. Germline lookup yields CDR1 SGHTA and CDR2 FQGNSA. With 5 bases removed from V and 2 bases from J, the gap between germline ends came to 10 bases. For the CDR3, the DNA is TGTGCCAGCAGCCCCTCTGAGCCCTACGAGCAGTACTTC. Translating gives CASSPSEPYEQYF.

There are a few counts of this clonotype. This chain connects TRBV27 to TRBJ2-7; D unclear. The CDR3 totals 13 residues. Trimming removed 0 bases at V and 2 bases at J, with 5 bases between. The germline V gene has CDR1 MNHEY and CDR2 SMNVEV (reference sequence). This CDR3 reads CASSLSWTYEQYF. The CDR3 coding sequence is TGTGCCAGCAGTTTATCATGGACCTACGAGCAGTACTTC.

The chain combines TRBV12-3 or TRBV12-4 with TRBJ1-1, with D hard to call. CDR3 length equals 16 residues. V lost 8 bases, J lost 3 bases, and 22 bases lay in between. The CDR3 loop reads CASSEEGVVRHTEAFF. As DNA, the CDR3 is TGTGCCAGCTCGGAGGAGGGAGTAGTAAGACACACTGAAGCTTTCTTT.

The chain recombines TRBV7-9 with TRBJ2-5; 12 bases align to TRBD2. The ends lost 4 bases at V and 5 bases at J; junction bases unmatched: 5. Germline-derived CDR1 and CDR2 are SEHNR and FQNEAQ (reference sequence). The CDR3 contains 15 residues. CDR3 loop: CASSSASGGVETQYF. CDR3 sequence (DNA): TGTGCCAGCAGCTCGGCTAGCGGGGGGGTGGAGACCCAGTACTTC. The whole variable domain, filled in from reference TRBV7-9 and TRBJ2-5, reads DTGVSQNPRHKITKRGQNVTFRCDPISEHNRLYWYRQTLGQGPEFLTYFQNEAQLEKSRLLSDRFSAERPKGSFSTLEIQRTEQGDSAMYLCASSSASGGVETQYFGPGTRLLVL.